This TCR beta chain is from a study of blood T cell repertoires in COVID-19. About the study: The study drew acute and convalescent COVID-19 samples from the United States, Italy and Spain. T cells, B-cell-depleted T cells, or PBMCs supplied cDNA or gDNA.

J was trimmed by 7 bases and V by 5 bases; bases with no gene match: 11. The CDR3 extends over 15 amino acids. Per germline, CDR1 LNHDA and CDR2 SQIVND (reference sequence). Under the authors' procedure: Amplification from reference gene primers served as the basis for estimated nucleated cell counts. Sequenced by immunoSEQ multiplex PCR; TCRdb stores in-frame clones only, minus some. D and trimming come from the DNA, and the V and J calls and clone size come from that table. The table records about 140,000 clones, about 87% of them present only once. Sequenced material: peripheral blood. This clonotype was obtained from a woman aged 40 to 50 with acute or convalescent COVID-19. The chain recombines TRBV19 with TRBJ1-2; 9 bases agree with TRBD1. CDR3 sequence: CASSYLGTGNGGYTF. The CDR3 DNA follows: TGTGCCAGTAGTTACCTAGGGACAGGGAATGGTGGCTACACCTTC.